A selection of T cell receptor beta chains follows, all from one sample in a study of control samples from healthy donors and cancer patients. This table comes from immunoSEQ multiplex PCR, and its TCRdb copy is limited to in-frame clones, with some not included. The sample comprises approximately 130,000 clones, about 89% of which are singletons, and almost 40% rests with the top ten. The source material was blood. These receptor sequences come from a man over 45 in good health. Both conserved end residues are part of each CDR3. D genes are given only for firm matches. Size tells how often a clone was seen (once, few, many) or the class of an expanded clone, and some rows leave it out.

d_call | j_call | v_call | clone_size | cdr3_nt | cdr3_aa
TRBD2 | TRBJ2-5 | TRBV7-2 | - | TGTGCCAGCAGCTTTAGCGGGGGGGCCCAAGAGACCCAGTACTTC | CASSFSGGAQETQYF
- | TRBJ1-2 | TRBV6-4 | - | TGTGCCAGCAGCCCCGAGTTGGGGGCTAGCTATGGCTACACCTTC | CASSPELGASYGYTF
TRBD2 | TRBJ2-3 | TRBV15 | - | TGTGCCACCAGCAGAGATAAGGGCGAGGGAGGGACGCAGTATTTT | CATSRDKGEGGTQYF
- | TRBJ2-1 | TRBV7-2 | - | TGTGCCAGCAGCCAAGGTCTGGTCCCCAATGAGCAGTTCTTC | CASSQGLVPNEQFF
TRBD1 | TRBJ1-2 | TRBV30 | - | TGTGCCTGGAGTCCAGGACAGGGGGGGTATGGCTACACCTTC | CAWSPGQGGYGYTF
- | TRBJ2-2 | TRBV14 | - | TGTGCCAGCAGCCAATTTGGAGGGTCCTACACCGGGGAGCTGTTTTTT | CASSQFGGSYTGELFF
- | TRBJ1-1 | TRBV18 | - | TGTGCCAGCTCACCACGAGGGACGGTGAACACTGAAGCTTTCTTT | CASSPRGTVNTEAFF
TRBD2 | TRBJ2-4 | TRBV6-2/TRBV6-3 | - | TGTGCCAGCAGTTACTCGAGGAGACTAGCGGGGGCCCTAGCCAAAAACATTCAGTACTTC | CASSYSRRLAGALAKNIQYF
TRBD2 | TRBJ2-3 | TRBV18 | - | TGTGCCAGCTCACCACCGCCAGCGGGGGGAACAGATACGCAGTATTTT | CASSPPPAGGTDTQYF
- | TRBJ1-2 | TRBV2 | - | TGTGCCAGCGTGAGTCGCCTCACTAACTATGGCTACACCTTC | CASVSRLTNYGYTF
- | TRBJ2-2 | TRBV9 | - | TGTGCCAGCAGCGTAGACACCGGGGAGCTGTTTTTT | CASSVDTGELFF
TRBD1 | TRBJ1-1 | TRBV18 | - | TGTGCCAGCTCAGCTATGACCGGGACAGGACAGAACACTGAAGCTTTCTTT | CASSAMTGTGQNTEAFF
- | TRBJ2-1 | TRBV19 | few | TGTGCCAGTAATTCCATAGGCTCCTACAATGAGCAGTTCTTC | CASNSIGSYNEQFF
TRBD2 | TRBJ2-3 | TRBV2 | - | TGTGCCAGCCGGGGGGTACCGGTTACGCAGTATTTT | CASRGVPVTQYF
TRBD1 | TRBJ2-7 | TRBV6-5 | - | TGTGCCAGCAGCTCCGGGACAGGGTTCTCCTACGAGCAGTACTTC | CASSSGTGFSYEQYF
- | TRBJ2-7 | TRBV19 | - | TGTGCCAGTAGTGGGGGCGAGGGCTCCTACGAGCAGTACTTC | CASSGGEGSYEQYF
TRBD1 | TRBJ1-2 | TRBV18 | - | TGTGCCAGCTCACCCAATTCCATTGGACAGGGGAACTATGGCTACACCTTC | CASSPNSIGQGNYGYTF
- | TRBJ1-4 | TRBV27 | - | TGTGCCAGCAGTGGAGAATCTGGGCGTAATGAAAAACTGTTTTTT | CASSGESGRNEKLFF
TRBD2 | TRBJ2-5 | TRBV3-1/TRBV3-2 | once | TGTGCCAGCAGCCCAGACCTGGGACTAGCGGGGGAGACCCAGTACTTC | CASSPDLGLAGETQYF
- | TRBJ2-5 | TRBV18 | - | TGTGCCAGCTCACCGTACCAAGAGACCCAGTACTTC | CASSPYQETQYF
- | TRBJ1-1 | TRBV18 | once | TGTGCCAGCTCACAGGGGGGTCCCGAACTAGCTTTCTTT | CASSQGGPELAFF
- | TRBJ2-1 | TRBV7-6 | - | TGTGCCAGCAGCTTAGACGGGGGCCCTCTTTACAATGAGCAGTTCTTC | CASSLDGGPLYNEQFF
- | TRBJ1-4 | TRBV19 | - | TGTGCCAGTAAGCCGGGACGGAGTAATGAAAAACTGTTTTTT | CASKPGRSNEKLFF
TRBD1 | TRBJ1-2 | TRBV18 | - | TGTGCCAGCTCACCAAGGTCCCCGGGACAGGGAACAGCTAACTATGGCTACACCTTC | CASSPRSPGQGTANYGYTF
- | TRBJ1-2 | TRBV5-4 | - | TGTGCCAGCAGCTTGGCCGGGCAGGGATTATATGGCTACACCTTC | CASSLAGQGLYGYTF
- | TRBJ2-1 | TRBV5-1 | - | TGCGCCAGCAGCTCTGGAAGGTCCGAGGTGCAGTTCTTC | CASSSGRSEVQFF
TRBD2 | TRBJ2-3 | TRBV11-2 | - | TGTGCCAGCAGCCCAGGGACTAGCGGGGGCACAGATACGCAGTATTTT | CASSPGTSGGTDTQYF
- | TRBJ1-4 | TRBV19 | - | TGTGCCAGTAGTATATCGCGAAATGAAAAACTGTTTTTT | CASSISRNEKLFF
- | TRBJ1-5 | TRBV4-1 | once | TGCGCCAGCAGCCGAGCCCACAGCTCCAATCAGCCCCAGCATTTT | CASSRAHSSNQPQHF
TRBD1 | TRBJ1-6 | TRBV5-1 | once | TGCGCCAGCAGCCCACAGGGGTTGGGAAATTCACCCCTCCACTTT | CASSPQGLGNSPLHF
TRBD1 | TRBJ1-3 | TRBV5-6 | - | TGTGCCAGCAGCACGACAGGGCTGACCTCTGGAAACACCATATATTTT | CASSTTGLTSGNTIYF
- | TRBJ2-7 | TRBV9 | - | TGTGCCAGCAGCGTACAGGCAGAGAGCTCCTACGAGCAGTACTTC | CASSVQAESSYEQYF
- | TRBJ1-1 | TRBV27 | - | TGTGCCAGCAGTTTTACTCCCCACACTGAAGCTTTCTTT | CASSFTPHTEAFF
- | TRBJ1-3 | TRBV6-5 | - | TGTGCCAGCAGGCACGGGATCCGCTCTGGAAACACCATATATTTT | CASRHGIRSGNTIYF
TRBD1 | TRBJ1-2 | TRBV27 | - | TGTGCCAGCAGTTTGCGCACAGGGGGCGCATATGGCTACACCTTC | CASSLRTGGAYGYTF
TRBD1 | TRBJ1-1 | TRBV7-9 | - | TGTGCCAGCAGCTTATTGGACAGGGCGAACACTGAAGCTTTCTTT | CASSLLDRANTEAFF
TRBD1 | TRBJ1-2 | TRBV28 | - | TGTGCCAGCAGTGCAGGGGACAGGCTGCATGGCTACACCTTC | CASSAGDRLHGYTF
- | TRBJ2-7 | TRBV7-2 | - | TGTGCCAGCAGCTTATACTACACGCCGCCGAGGGACGAGCAGTACTTC | CASSLYYTPPRDEQYF
- | TRBJ2-5 | TRBV7-2 | - | TGTGCCAGCAGAGCCTCGAGGGTCCAAGAGACCCAGTACTTC | CASRASRVQETQYF
- | TRBJ2-7 | TRBV21-1 | - | TGTGCCAGCAGCTCGTCGCCAGGGGCCTACGAGCAGTACTTC | CASSSSPGAYEQYF
- | TRBJ1-1 | TRBV18 | - | TGTGCCAGCTCACCACGGAAGGGAAATACTGAAGCTTTCTTT | CASSPRKGNTEAFF